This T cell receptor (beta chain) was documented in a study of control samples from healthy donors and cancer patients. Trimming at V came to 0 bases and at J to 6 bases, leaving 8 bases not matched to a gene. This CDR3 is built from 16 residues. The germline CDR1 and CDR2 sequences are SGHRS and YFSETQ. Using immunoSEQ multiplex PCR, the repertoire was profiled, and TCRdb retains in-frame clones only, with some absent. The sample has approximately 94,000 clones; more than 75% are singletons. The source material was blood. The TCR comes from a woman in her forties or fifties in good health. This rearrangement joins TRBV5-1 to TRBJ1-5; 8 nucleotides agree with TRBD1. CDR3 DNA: TGCGCCAGCAGCTTGGGGGTGGCAGGGGGCAGTCAGCCCCAGCATTTT. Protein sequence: CASSLGVAGGSQPQHF.